A single sample is the source of the 5 T cell receptor beta chains below, sequenced in a study of shared clonotypes between healthy human individuals (dated by TCRdb to 2018 to 2020). CD8 naive samples consisted of CD45RO-negative cells that were positively selected for CCR7, yielding a CD45RA+CCR7+ population without TemRA cells. Receptor libraries were prepared by the immunoSEQ multiplex PCR assay. Imported from immuneACCESS, the table was reduced by TCRdb to in-frame sequences with V and J called. These copies leave out some clones; in studies compared against another copy, an unresolved V gene accounts for under half, and the cause of the remainder is not known. Counted in this sample were millions of clones; approximately 94% of them appeared once. The top ten constitute 1.5% to 2% of the sample. Material for sequencing was naive CD8+ T cells from PBMCs. The cell subset or site tag for this specimen amounts to: CD45RA+CCR7+. These TCRs come from a man between 18 and 35 years old in good health. Some clones in this sample may be carry-over from other donors' samples.

This chain links TRBV7-9 with TRBJ2-3, with D tentatively TRBD1 or TRBD2 (5 bases each). The germline gives CDR1 SEHNR, CDR2 FQNEAQ (reference sequence). This CDR3 contains 15 residues. The V end lost 5 bases, the J end lost 5 bases, and 17 bases lay between the germline ends. The CDR3 DNA reads as TGTGCCAGCAGCGCCCCGGGACGGGTAGGAGATACGCAGTATTTT. Encoded protein: CASSAPGRVGDTQYF.

V gene TRBV19 combines with J gene TRBJ2-2; 10 nucleotides match TRBD2. J lost 4 bases, V lost 3 bases, and 8 bases had no gene match. The CDR3 is made up of 17 amino acids. Germline V gives CDR1 LNHDA, CDR2 SQIVND (reference sequence). As DNA, the CDR3 is TGTGCCAGTAGTATCTTCGGACTAGCGGCCTTCACCGGGGAGCTGTTTTTT. Amino acids: CASSIFGLAAFTGELFF.

In regard to this clone: In the same sample, other DNA sequences code for this CDR3. The CDR3 loop is CASSVGAGVGNEQFF. Written as DNA, the CDR3 is TGTGCCAGCAGCGTAGGAGCGGGAGTGGGTAATGAGCAGTTCTTC. The chain has TRBV9 and TRBJ2-1; 8 nucleotides match TRBD2. Germline loops: CDR1 SGDLS, CDR2 YYNGEE. The junction had 6 bases not matched to a gene; V was cut back by 0 bases and J by 7 bases. The CDR3 is 15 residues long.

The J gene is TRBJ2-1, the V gene TRBV4-3; 8 nucleotides align to TRBD1. The CDR3 is made up of 17 amino acids. V shed 2 bases, J shed 4 bases, and the junction held 10 bases outside the gene matches. Per germline, CDR1 LGHNA and CDR2 YSLEER. The CDR3 DNA sequence: TGCGCCAGCAGCCAACTAACAGACAGGGGACCTTACAATGAGCAGTTCTTC. This encodes CASSQLTDRGPYNEQFF.

The CDR3 DNA is TGTGCCAGCAGCGTTTCGAGGGGTGATGAAAAACTGTTTTTT. Translation: CASSVSRGDEKLFF. V usage is TRBV9 and J usage is TRBJ1-4; D is perhaps TRBD1 (5 bases). This CDR3 comprises 14 residues. V was trimmed by 2 bases and J by 6 bases, leaving 11 bases between them. CDR1 is SGDLS, CDR2 YYNGEE, per germline.